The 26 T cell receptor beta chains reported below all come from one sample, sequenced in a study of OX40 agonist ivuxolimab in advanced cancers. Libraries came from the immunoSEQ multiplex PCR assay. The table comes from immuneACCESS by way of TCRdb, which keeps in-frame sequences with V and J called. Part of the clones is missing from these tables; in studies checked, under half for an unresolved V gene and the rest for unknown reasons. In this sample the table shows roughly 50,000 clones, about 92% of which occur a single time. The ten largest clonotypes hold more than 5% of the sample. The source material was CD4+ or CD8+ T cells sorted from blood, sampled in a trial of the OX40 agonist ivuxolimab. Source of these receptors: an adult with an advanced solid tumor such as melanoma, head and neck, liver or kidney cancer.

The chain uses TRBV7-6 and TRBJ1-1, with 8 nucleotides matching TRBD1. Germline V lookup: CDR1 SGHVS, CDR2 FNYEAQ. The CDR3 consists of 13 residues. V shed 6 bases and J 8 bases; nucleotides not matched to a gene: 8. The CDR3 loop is CASRHPGGPEAFF. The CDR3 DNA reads TGTGCCAGCAGGCATCCAGGGGGCCCAGAAGCTTTCTTT.

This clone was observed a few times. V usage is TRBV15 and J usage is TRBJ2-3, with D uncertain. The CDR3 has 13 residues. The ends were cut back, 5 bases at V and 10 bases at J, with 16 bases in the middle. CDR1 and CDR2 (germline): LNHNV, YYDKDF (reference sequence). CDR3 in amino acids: CATSGLGRVPQYF. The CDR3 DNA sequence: TGTGCCACCAGCGGGTTAGGGCGCGTTCCGCAGTATTTT.

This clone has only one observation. The CDR3 DNA reads as TGTGCCAGCAGTCGGGACCAGCGAGGGTACATTCAGTACTTC. Translated: CASSRDQRGYIQYF. The chain joins TRBV2 to TRBJ2-4, with D possibly being TRBD1 or TRBD2 (5 bases each). The germline gives CDR1 SNHLY, CDR2 FYNNEI. With 5 bases removed from V and 8 bases from J, the gap between germline ends came to 16 bases. This CDR3 comprises 14 residues.

The CDR3 nucleotides read TGTGCCAGCAGCCCAACAGGTTACGAGCAGTACTTC. Translated, it gives CASSPTGYEQYF. The gene calls are TRBV9 and TRBJ2-7; TRBD1 is a possible D gene (5 bases). The CDR3 totals 12 residues. Trimming stripped 4 bases from V and 4 bases from J, with 9 bases between. Germline assignment: CDR1 SGDLS and CDR2 YYNGEE.

The CDR3 region has the DNA TGTGCCAGCAGCTCCGCCTACGAGCAGTACTTC. Translation gives CASSSAYEQYF. The chain employs TRBV7-9 and TRBJ2-7; D gene unclear. The CDR3 runs 11 residues. V gave up 4 bases and J gave up 2 bases, with 3 bases separating them. Germline V gene data show CDR1 as SEHNR and CDR2 as FQNEAQ (reference sequence). The full variable domain, rest sourced from reference TRBV7-9 and TRBJ2-7, is DTGVSQNPRHKITKRGQNVTFRCDPISEHNRLYWYRQTLGQGPEFLTYFQNEAQLEKSRLLSDRFSAERPKGSFSTLEIQRTEQGDSAMYLCASSSAYEQYFGPGTRLTVT.

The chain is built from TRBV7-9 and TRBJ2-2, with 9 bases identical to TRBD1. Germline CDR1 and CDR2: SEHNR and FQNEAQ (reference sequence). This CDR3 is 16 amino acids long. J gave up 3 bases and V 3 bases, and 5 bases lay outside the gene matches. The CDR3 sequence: CASSFPGQGYTGELFF. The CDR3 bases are TGTGCCAGCAGCTTTCCGGGACAGGGTTACACCGGGGAGCTGTTTTTT.

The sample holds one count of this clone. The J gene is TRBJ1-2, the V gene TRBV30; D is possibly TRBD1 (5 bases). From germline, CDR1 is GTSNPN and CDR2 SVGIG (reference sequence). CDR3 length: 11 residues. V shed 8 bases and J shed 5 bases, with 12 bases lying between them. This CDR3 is CAGTAVYGYTF. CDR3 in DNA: TGTGCCGGGACGGCGGTTTATGGCTACACCTTC.

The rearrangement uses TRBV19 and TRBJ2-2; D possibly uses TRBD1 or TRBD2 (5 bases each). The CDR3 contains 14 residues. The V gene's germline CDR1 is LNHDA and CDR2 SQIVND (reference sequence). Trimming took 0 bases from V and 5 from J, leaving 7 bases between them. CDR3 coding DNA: TGTGCCAGTAGTATAGATGGGGGTACCGGGGAGCTGTTTTTT. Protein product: CASSIDGGTGELFF.

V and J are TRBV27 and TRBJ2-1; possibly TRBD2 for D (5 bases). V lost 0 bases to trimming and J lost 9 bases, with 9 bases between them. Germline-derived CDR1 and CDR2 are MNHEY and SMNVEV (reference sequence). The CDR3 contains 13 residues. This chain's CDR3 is CASSLSPAGEQFF. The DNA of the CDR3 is TGTGCCAGCAGTTTATCTCCCGCGGGTGAGCAGTTCTTC.

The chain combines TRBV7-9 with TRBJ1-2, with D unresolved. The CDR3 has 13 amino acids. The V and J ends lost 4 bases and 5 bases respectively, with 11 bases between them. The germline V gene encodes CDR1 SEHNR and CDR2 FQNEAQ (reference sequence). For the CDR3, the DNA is TGTGCCAGCAGCTCCCGGGGTCGGTATGGCTACACCTTC. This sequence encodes CASSSRGRYGYTF.

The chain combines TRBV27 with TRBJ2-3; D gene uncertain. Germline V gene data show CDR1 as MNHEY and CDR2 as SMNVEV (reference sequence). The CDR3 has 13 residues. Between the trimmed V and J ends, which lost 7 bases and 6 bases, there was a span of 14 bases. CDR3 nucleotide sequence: TGTGCCAGCAATCCATTTGGTGTGGATACGCAGTATTTT. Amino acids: CASNPFGVDTQYF.

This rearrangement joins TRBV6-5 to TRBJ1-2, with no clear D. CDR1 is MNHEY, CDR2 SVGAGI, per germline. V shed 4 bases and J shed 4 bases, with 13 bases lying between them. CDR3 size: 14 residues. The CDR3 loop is CASSFGPAAYGYTF. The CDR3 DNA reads TGTGCCAGCAGTTTCGGCCCGGCTGCCTATGGCTACACCTTC.

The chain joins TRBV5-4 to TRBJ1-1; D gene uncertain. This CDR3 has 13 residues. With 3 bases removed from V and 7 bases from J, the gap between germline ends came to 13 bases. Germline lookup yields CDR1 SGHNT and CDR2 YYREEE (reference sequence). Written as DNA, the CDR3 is TGTGCCAGCAGCTCATCTCAGGTCTTTGAAGCTTTCTTT. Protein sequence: CASSSSQVFEAFF. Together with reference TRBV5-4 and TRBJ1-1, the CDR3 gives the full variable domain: ETGVTQSPTHLIKTRGQQVTLRCSSQSGHNTVSWYQQALGQGPQFIFQYYREEENGRGNFPPRFSGLQFPNYSSELNVNALELDDSALYLCASSSSQVFEAFFGQGTRLTVV.

CDR3 sequence reads: CASISETEAFF. CDR3 nucleotides: TGTGCCAGCATTTCGGAAACTGAAGCTTTCTTT. This rearrangement joins TRBV6-5 to TRBJ1-1; D uncertain. This CDR3 has 11 amino acids. The germline V gene encodes CDR1 MNHEY and CDR2 SVGAGI. V lost 7 bases, J lost 5 bases, and 8 bases lay in between.

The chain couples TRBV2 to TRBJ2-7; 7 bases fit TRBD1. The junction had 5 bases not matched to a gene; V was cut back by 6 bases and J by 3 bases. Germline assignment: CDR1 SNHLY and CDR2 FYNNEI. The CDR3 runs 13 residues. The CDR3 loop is CASRSRGNYEQYF. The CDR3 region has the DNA TGTGCCAGCAGAAGCAGGGGGAACTACGAGCAGTACTTC.

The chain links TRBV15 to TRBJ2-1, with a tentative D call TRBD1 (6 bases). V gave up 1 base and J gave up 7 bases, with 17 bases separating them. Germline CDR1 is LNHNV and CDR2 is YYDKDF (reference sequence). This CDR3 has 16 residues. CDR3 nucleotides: TGTGCCACCAGCAGAGGAGACACGGCTAGGGGGAATGAGCAGTTCTTC. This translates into CATSRGDTARGNEQFF.

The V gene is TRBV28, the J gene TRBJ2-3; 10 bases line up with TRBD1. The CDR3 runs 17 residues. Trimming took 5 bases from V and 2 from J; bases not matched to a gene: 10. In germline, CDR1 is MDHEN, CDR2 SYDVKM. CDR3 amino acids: CASSHGGQGPITDTQYF. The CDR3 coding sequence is TGTGCCAGCAGTCACGGGGGACAGGGGCCGATCACAGATACGCAGTATTTT.

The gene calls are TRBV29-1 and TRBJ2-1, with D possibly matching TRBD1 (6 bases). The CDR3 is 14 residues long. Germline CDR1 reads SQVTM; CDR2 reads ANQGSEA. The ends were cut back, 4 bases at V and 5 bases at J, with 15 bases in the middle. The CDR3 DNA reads TGCAGCGTTGCGGTCCCCTACAGGGACAATGAGCAGTTCTTC. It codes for CSVAVPYRDNEQFF.

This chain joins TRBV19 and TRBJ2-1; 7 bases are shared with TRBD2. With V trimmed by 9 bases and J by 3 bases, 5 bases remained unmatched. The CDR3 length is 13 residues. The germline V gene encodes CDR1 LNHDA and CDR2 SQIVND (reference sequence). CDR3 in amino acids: CASLGGFYNEQFF. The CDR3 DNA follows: TGTGCCAGCCTGGGAGGGTTCTACAATGAGCAGTTCTTC.

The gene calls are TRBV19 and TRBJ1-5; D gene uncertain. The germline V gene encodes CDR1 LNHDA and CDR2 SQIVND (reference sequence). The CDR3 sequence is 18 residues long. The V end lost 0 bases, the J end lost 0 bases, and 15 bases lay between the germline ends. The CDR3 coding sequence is TGTGCCAGTAGTATAGATCCATGGGGTAAGGGTAGCAATCAGCCCCAGCATTTT. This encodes CASSIDPWGKGSNQPQHF.

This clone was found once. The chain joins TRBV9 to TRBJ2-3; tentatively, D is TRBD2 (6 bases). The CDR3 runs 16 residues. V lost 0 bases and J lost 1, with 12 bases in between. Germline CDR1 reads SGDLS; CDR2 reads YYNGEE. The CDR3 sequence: CASSVEGGTGTDTQYF. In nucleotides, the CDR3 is TGTGCCAGCAGCGTAGAGGGCGGGACGGGCACAGATACGCAGTATTTT.

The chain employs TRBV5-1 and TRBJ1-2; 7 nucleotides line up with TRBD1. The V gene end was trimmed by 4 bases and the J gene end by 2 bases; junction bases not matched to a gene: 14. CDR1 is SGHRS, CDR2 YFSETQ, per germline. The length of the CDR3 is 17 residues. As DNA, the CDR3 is TGCGCCAGCAGCAGCTGGGTGAGTGAGGGACAGAACTATGGCTACACCTTC. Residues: CASSSWVSEGQNYGYTF.

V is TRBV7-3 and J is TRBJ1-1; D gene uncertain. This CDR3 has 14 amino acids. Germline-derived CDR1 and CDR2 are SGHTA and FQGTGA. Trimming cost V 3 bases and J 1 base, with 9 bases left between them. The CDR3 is CASSLGFWNTEAFF. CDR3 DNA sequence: TGTGCCAGCAGCTTGGGGTTTTGGAACACTGAAGCTTTCTTT.

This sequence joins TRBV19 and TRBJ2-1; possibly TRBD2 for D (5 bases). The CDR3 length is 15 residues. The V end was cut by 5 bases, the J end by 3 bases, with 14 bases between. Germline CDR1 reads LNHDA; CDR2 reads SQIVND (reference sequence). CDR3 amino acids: CASSASAGVYNEQFF. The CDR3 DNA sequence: TGTGCCAGTAGTGCGTCTGCCGGGGTCTACAATGAGCAGTTCTTC.

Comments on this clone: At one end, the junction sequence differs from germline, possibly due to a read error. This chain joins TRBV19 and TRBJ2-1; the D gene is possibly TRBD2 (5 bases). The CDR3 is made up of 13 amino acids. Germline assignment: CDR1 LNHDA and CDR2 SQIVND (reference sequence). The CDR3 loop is CASSAFTSNPGIF. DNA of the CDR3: TGTGCCAGTAGTGCCTTCACCTCAAACCCGGGGATCTTC.

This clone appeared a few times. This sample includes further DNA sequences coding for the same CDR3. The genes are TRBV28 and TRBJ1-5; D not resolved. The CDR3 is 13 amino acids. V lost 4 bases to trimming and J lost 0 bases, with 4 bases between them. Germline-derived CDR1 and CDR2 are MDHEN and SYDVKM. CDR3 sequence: CASSWVSNQPQHF. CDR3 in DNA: TGTGCCAGCAGTTGGGTTAGCAATCAGCCCCAGCATTTT.